The 12 T cell receptor beta chains presented below share a single source sample, sequenced in a study of vaccination effects on CD4 cells after COVID-19. The authors isolated CD4+ T cells after nine to eleven days of culture. Each person got two doses of an mRNA SARS-CoV-2 vaccine, BNT162b2 or mRNA-1273. Clones were sequenced by immunoSEQ multiplex PCR, and TCRdb holds only the in-frame ones, with some missing. The sample yields around 66,000 clones, 70% to 75% seen once. Their antigen targets remain unknown. The source material was CD4+ T cells from PBMCs cultured without peptide, sampled after COVID-19 vaccination. Receptor source: a human donor who received a COVID-19 vaccine.

This clone appeared a few times. This chain links TRBV19 with TRBJ1-1; D ambiguous. V was cut by 4 bases and J by 5 bases, with 14 bases left in between. This CDR3 is built from 14 residues. Germline V gives CDR1 LNHDA, CDR2 SQIVND (reference sequence). CDR3 nucleotides: TGTGCCAGTAGTACTCTGGCTTATGGGACTGAAGCTTTCTTT. Translation: CASSTLAYGTEAFF.

The chain employs TRBV7-3 and TRBJ2-3; 8 positions match TRBD1. The CDR3 spans 18 residues. CDR1 is SGHTA, CDR2 FQGTGA, per germline. The trim removed 2 bases at V and 1 base at J, leaving 11 bases unmatched. This chain's CDR3 is CASSLQGATARGTDTQYF. The DNA for the CDR3 is TGTGCCAGCAGCTTACAGGGGGCGACCGCACGGGGCACAGATACGCAGTATTTT. Complete variable domain (other parts from reference TRBV7-3 and TRBJ2-3): GAGVSQTPSNKVTEKGKYVELRCDPISGHTALYWYRQSLGQGPEFLIYFQGTGAADDSGLPNDRFFAVRPEGSVSTLKIQRTERGDSAVYLCASSLQGATARGTDTQYFGPGTRLTVL.

V and J are TRBV19 and TRBJ2-3; D remains unclear. The germline V gene encodes CDR1 LNHDA and CDR2 SQIVND (reference sequence). The V and J ends lost 0 bases and 3 bases respectively, with 10 bases between them. This CDR3 is built from 15 residues. This CDR3 reads CASSIDNGRTDTQYF. The CDR3 region has the DNA TGTGCCAGTAGTATAGATAATGGGCGGACAGATACGCAGTATTTT.

V gene TRBV15 combines with J gene TRBJ1-5; D remains unclear. The germline V gene has CDR1 LNHNV and CDR2 YYDKDF (reference sequence). The V end was cut by 3 bases, the J end by 4 bases, with 4 bases between. The CDR3 extends over 12 amino acids. The CDR3: CATSRVNQPQHF. In nucleotides, the CDR3 is TGTGCCACCAGCAGGGTTAATCAGCCCCAGCATTTT.

V and J are TRBV6-1 and TRBJ1-2; D ambiguous. V lost 3 bases and J lost 3, with 11 bases in between. Germline V gene sequence: CDR1 MNHNS, CDR2 SASEGT. The CDR3 loop spans 14 amino acids. The CDR3 reads CASSEPGKDYGYTF. Written as DNA, the CDR3 is TGTGCCAGCAGTGAGCCGGGAAAGGACTATGGCTACACCTTC.

The rearrangement uses TRBV10-1 and TRBJ2-4; 8 bases match TRBD1. The CDR3 has 14 amino acids. Germline CDR1 reads WNHNN; CDR2 reads SYGVQD (reference sequence). Trimming removed 0 bases from V and 8 bases from J; junction bases left unmatched: 3. The CDR3 coding sequence is TGCGCCAGCAGTGAGTCGACAGGGGTTGACATTCAGTACTTC. Its protein is CASSESTGVDIQYF.

This clone has a handful of counts. This chain connects TRBV7-2 to TRBJ2-2; D is possibly TRBD1 (6 bases). Trimming left V 9 bases short and J 4 bases short, with 12 bases between. The germline gives CDR1 SGHTA, CDR2 FQGNSA. The CDR3 contains 13 residues. The CDR3 nucleotides read TGTGCCAGAGCCGGGACAACCACCGGGGAGCTGTTTTTT. It is translated as CARAGTTTGELFF.

CDR3: CAISESQGTSGYEQYV. The CDR3 DNA follows: TGTGCCATCAGTGAGTCGCAGGGGACTAGCGGCTACGAGCAGTACGTC. The V call is TRBV10-3, the J call TRBJ2-7, with TRBD2 identical over 11 bases. CDR1 and CDR2 from the germline V gene are ENHRY and SYGVKD. CDR3 length: 16 residues. V dropped 0 bases and J dropped 3; count of bases not matched to a gene: 4.

The chain combines TRBV28 with TRBJ1-6; tentatively, D is TRBD1 (5 bases). This CDR3 region has 14 residues. Germline V CDR1 and CDR2: MDHEN, SYDVKM. V gave up 6 bases and J gave up 11 bases, with 17 bases separating them. CDR3 loop: CASSPPREVPPLHF. CDR3 DNA sequence: TGTGCCAGCAGCCCCCCCAGGGAAGTACCACCCCTCCACTTT. Together with reference TRBV28 and TRBJ1-6, the CDR3 gives the full variable domain: DVKVTQSSRYLVKRTGEKVFLECVQDMDHENMFWYRQDPGLGLRLIYFSYDVKMKEKGDIPEGYSVSREKKERFSLILESASTNQTSMYLCASSPPREVPPLHFGNGTRLTVT.

J is TRBJ2-7 and V is TRBV10-1, with 8 positions matching TRBD1. V gave up 6 bases and J gave up 4 bases; unmatched junction bases: 11. Germline V CDR1 and CDR2: WNHNN, SYGVQD (reference sequence). The length of the CDR3 is 15 residues. The CDR3 nucleotides read TGCGCCAGCAGCATCCACAGGGGGTTGACGTACGAGCAGTACGTC. It is translated as CASSIHRGLTYEQYV.

V gene TRBV6-5 combines with J gene TRBJ2-3; D may be TRBD1 or TRBD2 (6 bases each). Germline V gene sequence: CDR1 MNHEY, CDR2 SVGAGI. CDR3 size: 15 residues. Trimming removed 3 bases at V and 0 bases at J, with 10 bases between. The CDR3 sequence is CASSYSGASTDTQYF. CDR3 bases: TGTGCCAGCAGTTATTCGGGGGCTAGCACAGATACGCAGTATTTT.

The CDR3 sequence: CASNDRVPNSPLHF. As DNA, the CDR3 is TGTGCCAGCAACGACAGGGTTCCTAATTCACCCCTCCACTTT. The V and J genes are TRBV6-5 and TRBJ1-6; 7 bases align to TRBD1. V lost 7 bases and J lost 6; bases outside the gene matches: 6. This CDR3 region has 14 residues. Germline lookup yields CDR1 MNHEY and CDR2 SVGAGI.